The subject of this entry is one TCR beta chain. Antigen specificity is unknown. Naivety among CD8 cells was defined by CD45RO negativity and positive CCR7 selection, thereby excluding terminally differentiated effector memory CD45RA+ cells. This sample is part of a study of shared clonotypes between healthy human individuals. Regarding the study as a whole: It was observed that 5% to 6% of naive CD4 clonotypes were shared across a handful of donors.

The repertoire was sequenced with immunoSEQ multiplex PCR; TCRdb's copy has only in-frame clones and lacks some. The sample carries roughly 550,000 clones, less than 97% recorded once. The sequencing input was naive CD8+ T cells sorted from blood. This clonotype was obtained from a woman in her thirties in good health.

CDR3 sequence: CASSLANPDTQYF. The CDR3 DNA reads as TGTGCCAGCAGCTTGGCTAACCCAGATACGCAGTATTTT. The chain carries TRBV5-6 and TRBJ2-3, with D unclear. The CDR3 covers 13 residues. Trimming took off 0 bases at V and 4 bases at J, with 6 bases between the two ends. Germline assignment: CDR1 SGHDT and CDR2 YYEEEE.